This T cell receptor beta chain was profiled in a study of OX40 agonist ivuxolimab in advanced cancers. Turning to the study itself: Ivuxolimab, an antibody acting as an agonist of OX40 (CD134), was used to treat patients. Partial responses were recorded for three patients, including one with hepatocellular carcinoma and two with cutaneous melanoma.

The data were produced by immunoSEQ multiplex PCR, yet TCRdb's version contains in-frame clones alone and is incomplete. The sample has over 50,000 clones, around 89% seen once. Germline-derived CDR1 and CDR2 are SNHLY and FYNNEI. The V segment lost 4 bases and the J segment 4 bases; nucleotides outside the gene matches: 5. CDR3 size: 14 residues. V usage is TRBV2 and J usage is TRBJ2-5; TRBD2 agrees at 8 bases. Material: CD4+ or CD8+ T cells sorted from blood, obtained in a trial of the OX40 agonist ivuxolimab. The TCR originated in an adult with an advanced solid tumor such as melanoma, head and neck, liver or kidney cancer. The CDR3 region is CASSAGGAPETQYF. In DNA, the CDR3 is TGTGCCAGCAGTGCGGGGGGGGCCCCAGAGACCCAGTACTTC.